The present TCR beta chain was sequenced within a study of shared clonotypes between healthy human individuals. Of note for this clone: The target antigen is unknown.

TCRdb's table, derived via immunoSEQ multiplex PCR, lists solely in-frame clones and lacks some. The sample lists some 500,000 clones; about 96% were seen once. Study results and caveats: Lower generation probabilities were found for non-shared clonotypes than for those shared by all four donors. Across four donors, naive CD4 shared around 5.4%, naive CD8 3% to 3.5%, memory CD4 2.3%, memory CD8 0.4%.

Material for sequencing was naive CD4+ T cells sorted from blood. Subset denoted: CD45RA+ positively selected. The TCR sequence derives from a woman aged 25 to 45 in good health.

The CDR3 DNA is TGTGCCAGTAGCGAGTGGGGGGAGAGTCAAGAGACCCAGTACTTC. This encodes CASSEWGESQETQYF. This chain connects TRBV19 to TRBJ2-5; perhaps TRBD2 as D (6 bases). Germline CDR1 is LNHDA and CDR2 is SQIVND (reference sequence). This CDR3 region has 15 residues. Trimming took 6 bases from V and 2 from J, leaving 16 bases between them. The whole variable domain, filled in from reference TRBV19 and TRBJ2-5, reads DGGITQSPKYLFRKEGQNVTLSCEQNLNHDAMYWYRQDPGQGLRLIYYSQIVNDFQKGDIAEGYSVSREKKESFPLTVTSAQKNPTAFYLCASSEWGESQETQYFGPGTRLLVL.